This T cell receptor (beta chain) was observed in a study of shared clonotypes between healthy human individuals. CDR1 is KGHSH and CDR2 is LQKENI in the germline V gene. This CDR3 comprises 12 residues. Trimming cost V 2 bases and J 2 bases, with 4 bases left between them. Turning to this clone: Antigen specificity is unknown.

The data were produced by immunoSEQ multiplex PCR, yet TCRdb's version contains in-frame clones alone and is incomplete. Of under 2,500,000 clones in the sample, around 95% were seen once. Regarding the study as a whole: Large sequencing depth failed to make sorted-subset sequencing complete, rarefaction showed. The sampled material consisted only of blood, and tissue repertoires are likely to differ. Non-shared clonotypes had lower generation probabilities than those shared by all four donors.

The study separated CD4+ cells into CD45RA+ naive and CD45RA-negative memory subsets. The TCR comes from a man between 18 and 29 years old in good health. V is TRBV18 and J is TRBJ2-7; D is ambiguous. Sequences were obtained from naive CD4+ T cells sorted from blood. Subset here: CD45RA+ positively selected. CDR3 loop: CASSPKPYEQYF. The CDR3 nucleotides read TGTGCCAGCTCACCAAAACCCTACGAGCAGTACTTC.